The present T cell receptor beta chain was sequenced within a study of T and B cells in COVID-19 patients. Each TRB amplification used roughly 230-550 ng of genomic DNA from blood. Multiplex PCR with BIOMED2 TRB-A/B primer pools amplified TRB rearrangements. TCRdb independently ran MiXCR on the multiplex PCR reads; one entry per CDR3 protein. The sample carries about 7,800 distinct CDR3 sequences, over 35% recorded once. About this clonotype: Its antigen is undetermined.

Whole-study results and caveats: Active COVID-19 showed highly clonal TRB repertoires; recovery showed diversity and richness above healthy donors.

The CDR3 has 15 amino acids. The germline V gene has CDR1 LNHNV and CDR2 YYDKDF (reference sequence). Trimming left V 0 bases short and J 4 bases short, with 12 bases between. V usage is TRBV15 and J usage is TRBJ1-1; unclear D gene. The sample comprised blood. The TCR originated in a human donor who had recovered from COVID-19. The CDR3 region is CATSRESGLGTEAFF. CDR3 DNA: TGTGCCACCAGCAGAGAGTCAGGATTGGGCACTGAAGCTTTCTTT. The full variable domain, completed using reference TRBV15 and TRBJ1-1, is DAMVIQNPRYQVTQFGKPVTLSCSQTLNHNVMYWYQQKSSQAPKLLFHYYDKDFNNEADTPDNFQSRRPNTSFCFLDIRSPGLGDTAMYLCATSRESGLGTEAFFGQGTRLTVV.